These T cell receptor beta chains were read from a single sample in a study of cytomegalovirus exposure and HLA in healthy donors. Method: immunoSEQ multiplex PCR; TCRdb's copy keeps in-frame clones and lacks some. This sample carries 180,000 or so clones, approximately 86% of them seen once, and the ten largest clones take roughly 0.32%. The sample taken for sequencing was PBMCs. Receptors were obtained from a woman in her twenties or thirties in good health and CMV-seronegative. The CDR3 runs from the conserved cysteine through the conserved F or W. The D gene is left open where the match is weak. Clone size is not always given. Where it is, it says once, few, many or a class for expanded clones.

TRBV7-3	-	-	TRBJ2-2	CASSSPEGDTGELFF	TGTGCCAGCAGCTCCCCCGAGGGTGACACCGGGGAGCTGTTTTTT
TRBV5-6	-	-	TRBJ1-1	CASSPGQNTEAFF	TGTGCCAGCAGCCCCGGACAAAACACTGAAGCTTTCTTT
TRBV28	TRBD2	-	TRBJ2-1	CASSFGGRAFYEQFF	TGTGCCAGCAGTTTTGGCGGGAGGGCCTTCTATGAGCAGTTCTTC
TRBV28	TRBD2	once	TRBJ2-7	CATSGRAYEQYF	TGCGCTACTAGCGGGAGGGCGTACGAGCAGTACTTC
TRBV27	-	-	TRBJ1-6	CASSPLVQAPLHF	TGTGCCAGCAGCCCTCTTGTACAGGCACCCCTCCACTTT
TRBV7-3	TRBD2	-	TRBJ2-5	CASRVAGAETQYF	TGTGCCAGCAGGGTAGCGGGAGCAGAGACCCAGTACTTC
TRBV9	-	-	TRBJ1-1	CASSPATEAFF	TGTGCCAGCAGCCCAGCGACTGAAGCTTTCTTT
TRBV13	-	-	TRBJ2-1	CASSFASQGGGNEQFF	TGTGCCAGCAGCTTCGCTAGCCAAGGGGGGGGGAATGAGCAGTTCTTC
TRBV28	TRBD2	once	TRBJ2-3	CASSFPLAGGPPDTQYF	TGTGCCAGCAGTTTCCCCTTAGCGGGGGGGCCTCCAGATACGCAGTATTTT
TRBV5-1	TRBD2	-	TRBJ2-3	CASSDTSGDTQYF	TGCGCCAGCAGCGATACTAGCGGAGATACGCAGTATTTT
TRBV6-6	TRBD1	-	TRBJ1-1	CASSYGQGAVAFF	TGTGCCAGCAGTTACGGACAGGGGGCGGTAGCTTTCTTT
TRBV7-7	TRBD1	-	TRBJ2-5	CASSQGGSRETQYF	TGTGCTAGCAGCCAAGGGGGCTCCCGGGAGACCCAGTACTTC
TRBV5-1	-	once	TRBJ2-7	CASSLGGGAGYEQYF	TGCGCCAGCAGCTTGGGTGGGGGCGCAGGCTACGAGCAGTACTTC
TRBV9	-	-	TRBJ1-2	CASSEGEDYGYTF	TGTGCCAGCAGCGAGGGGGAAGACTATGGCTACACCTTC
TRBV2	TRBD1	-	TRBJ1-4	CASTPPTGIREKLFF	TGTGCCAGCACCCCCCCGACAGGGATACGCGAAAAACTGTTTTTT
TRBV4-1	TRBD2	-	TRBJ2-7	CASSHTLAGVYEQYF	TGCGCCAGCAGCCATACCCTAGCGGGGGTCTACGAGCAGTACTTC
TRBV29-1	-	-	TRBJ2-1	CSVEGGGRHPYNEQFF	TGCAGCGTTGAAGGAGGGGGACGCCATCCCTACAATGAGCAGTTCTTC
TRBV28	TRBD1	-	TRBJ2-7	CATRQGYHEQYF	TGTGCCACCAGACAGGGGTACCACGAGCAGTACTTC
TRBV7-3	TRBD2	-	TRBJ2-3	CASSQKRGSSTDTQYF	TGTGCCAGCAGCCAGAAGCGGGGAAGTTCCACAGATACGCAGTATTTT
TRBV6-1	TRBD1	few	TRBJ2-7	CASSIRQGASEQYF	TGTGCCAGCAGCATAAGACAGGGGGCAAGCGAGCAGTACTTC
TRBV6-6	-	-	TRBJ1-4	CASSYSQEGEKLFF	TGTGCCAGCAGTTACTCGCAGGAGGGTGAAAAACTGTTTTTT
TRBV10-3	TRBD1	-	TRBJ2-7	CAISEEVTGASYEQYF	TGTGCCATCAGTGAGGAAGTGACAGGGGCTTCCTACGAGCAGTACTTC
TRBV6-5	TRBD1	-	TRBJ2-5	CASSPGTGPETQYF	TGTGCCAGCAGCCCCGGGACAGGACCAGAGACCCAGTACTTC
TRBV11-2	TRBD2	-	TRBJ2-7	CASSLGGSGGAFYEQYF	TGTGCCAGCAGCTTAGGGGGGAGCGGGGGGGCCTTTTACGAGCAGTACTTC
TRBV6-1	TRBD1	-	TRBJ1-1	CASSEGTGVNTEAFF	TGTGCCAGCAGTGAAGGGACAGGGGTGAACACTGAAGCTTTCTTT
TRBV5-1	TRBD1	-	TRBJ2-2	CASSSGTGGAGELFF	TGCGCCAGCAGCTCGGGGACAGGGGGAGCCGGGGAGCTGTTTTTT
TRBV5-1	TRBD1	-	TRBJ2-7	CASSLGTGPGYEQYF	TGCGCCAGCAGCTTGGGGACAGGGCCGGGCTACGAGCAGTACTTC
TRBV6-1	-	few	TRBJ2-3	CASSEAIGAGDTQYF	TGTGCCAGCAGTGAAGCGATAGGGGCCGGTGATACGCAGTATTTT
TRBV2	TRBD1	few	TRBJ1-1	CASTGPWDSGKAFF	TGTGCCAGCACCGGACCTTGGGACAGTGGGAAAGCTTTCTTT
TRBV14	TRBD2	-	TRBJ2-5	CASSSGLAGVEQETQYF	TGTGCCAGCAGCTCGGGACTAGCGGGAGTGGAGCAAGAGACCCAGTACTTC
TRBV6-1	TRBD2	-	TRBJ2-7	CASRTRGGLAYEQYF	TGTGCCAGCAGGACCCGGGGGGGTTTAGCCTACGAGCAGTACTTC
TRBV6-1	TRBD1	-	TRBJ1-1	CASGRQGYTEAFF	TGTGCCTCTGGGAGACAGGGGTACACTGAAGCTTTCTTT
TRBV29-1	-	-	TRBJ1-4	CSVSRGNEKLFF	TGCAGCGTTTCAAGGGGGAATGAAAAACTGTTTTTT
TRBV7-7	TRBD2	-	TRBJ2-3	CASSPSGGITDTQYF	TGTGCTAGCAGCCCCAGCGGGGGGATCACAGATACGCAGTATTTT
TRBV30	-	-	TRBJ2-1	CARGLPSYNEQFF	TGTGCCAGAGGGTTACCCTCCTACAATGAGCAGTTCTTC
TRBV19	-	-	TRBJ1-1	CASSPRTDSLKAFF	TGTGCCAGTAGTCCGAGGACAGACAGCCTCAAAGCTTTCTTT
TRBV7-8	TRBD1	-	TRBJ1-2	CASSDGQAYGYTF	TGTGCCAGCAGCGACGGACAGGCCTATGGCTACACCTTC
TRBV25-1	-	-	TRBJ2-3	CASSEEILKPDTQYF	TGTGCCAGCAGTGAGGAGATACTCAAACCTGATACGCAGTATTTT